This T cell receptor beta chain was captured in a study of blood T cell repertoires in COVID-19. Study as a whole: Collection of acute and convalescent COVID-19 samples took place in the United States, Italy and Spain.

Measured with immunoSEQ multiplex PCR; TCRdb has only the in-frame clones, and not every one. The sample lists 150,000 to 200,000 clones; over 70% were seen once. Study members were between about 18 and 100 years old and lived in 20 to 30 US regions. Up to 2 weeks before entering the study, exposed participants had met a COVID-19 case. CDR3 length equals 16 residues. Between the trimmed V and J ends, which lost 0 bases and 7 bases, there was a span of 16 bases. CDR1 and CDR2 (germline): SGHRS, YFSETQ. This TCR was recovered from a man between 65 and 85 years old who had been exposed to COVID-19. Sequenced material: PBMCs or T cells enriched from blood (not recorded which). The rearrangement uses TRBV5-1 and TRBJ1-4; no definite D call. The DNA of the CDR3 is TGCGCCAGCAGCTTGGGTAGGACGGGATTAGGTGAAAAACTGTTTTTT. Residues: CASSLGRTGLGEKLFF.